These 7 T cell receptor beta chains were all obtained from the same sample, sequenced in a study of blood T cell repertoires in COVID-19. The protocol was immunoSEQ multiplex PCR, while the TCRdb copy is restricted to in-frame clones and leaves out a portion. The table shows 120,000 to 150,000 clones, with 85% to 90% occurring only once. Sample: peripheral blood. These receptors were taken from a woman of 80 years or more with acute or convalescent COVID-19.

In DNA form, the CDR3 reads TGCGCCAGCAGCTTGTCCGGAGATCAAGAGACCCAGTACTTC. Its translation is CASSLSGDQETQYF. The V and J genes are TRBV5-1 and TRBJ2-5; D gene unclear. The germline V and J ends were trimmed by 1 base and 2 bases, with 9 bases remaining between them. The length of the CDR3 is 14 residues. Germline V gives CDR1 SGHRS, CDR2 YFSETQ.

This chain connects TRBV5-1 to TRBJ2-3; 7 bases align to TRBD1. V gave up 3 bases and J gave up 8 bases; unmatched junction bases: 12. The CDR3 contains 15 residues. The germline V gene encodes CDR1 SGHRS and CDR2 YFSETQ. The CDR3 here is CASSSAQGSRGTQYF. CDR3 sequence (DNA): TGCGCCAGCAGCTCCGCACAGGGGTCCAGGGGTACGCAGTATTTT.

This clone showed up just a few times. The V and J genes are TRBV7-9 and TRBJ1-4, with D uncertain. Trimming removed 2 bases at V and 5 bases at J, with 12 bases between. CDR1 and CDR2 from the germline V gene are SEHNR and FQNEAQ (reference sequence). The length of the CDR3 is 15 residues. In nucleotides, the CDR3 is TGTGCCAGCAGCTTATTGGGCAGTACCAATGAAAAACTGTTTTTT. It codes for CASSLLGSTNEKLFF.

This chain connects TRBV11-2 to TRBJ1-1; D uncertain. The CDR3 is 14 residues long. CDR1 SGHAT and CDR2 FQNNGV come from the germline V gene. Trimming took 4 bases from V and 6 from J, leaving 15 bases between them. The CDR3 coding sequence is TGTGCCAGCAGCTCCCCAAGTCGGGGAGCTGAAGCTTTCTTT. This gives the protein CASSSPSRGAEAFF.

The rearrangement links TRBV5-1 to TRBJ1-1; weak D call: TRBD1 (6 bases). V was cut by 1 base and J by 0 bases, with 22 bases left in between. Germline V lookup: CDR1 SGHRS, CDR2 YFSETQ. CDR3 length equals 19 residues. The CDR3 nucleotides are TGCGCCAGCAGCTTGCTTGGGGTGGATCGGGCAGGGGTGAACACTGAAGCTTTCTTT. Translation: CASSLLGVDRAGVNTEAFF.

This clone turned up a few times. The V gene is TRBV4-3, the J gene TRBJ2-2; 11 bases fit TRBD2. The CDR3 extends over 18 amino acids. V was pared by 0 bases and J by 0 bases, with 3 bases of the junction left unmatched. The germline CDR1 and CDR2 sequences are LGHNA and YSLEER. CDR3: CASSQETSGAANTGELFF. The CDR3 bases are TGCGCCAGCAGCCAAGAGACTAGCGGGGCGGCGAACACCGGGGAGCTGTTTTTT.

This chain links TRBV6-5 with TRBJ2-2, with TRBD1 matching 7 bases. The V gene's germline CDR1 is MNHEY and CDR2 SVGAGI. This CDR3 has 16 amino acids. V trimming: 4 bases; J trimming: 4 bases; junction bases outside the gene matches: 9. The CDR3 here is CASSSPGTVSTGELFF. The CDR3 nucleotides are TGTGCCAGCAGTTCCCCCGGGACAGTAAGCACCGGGGAGCTGTTTTTT.